Sequencing of this T cell receptor (beta chain) was carried out in a study of T-cell memory formation after mild COVID-19. This clonotype was seen a few times. The trim removed 4 bases at V and 3 bases at J, leaving 15 bases unmatched. This CDR3 region has 16 residues. CDR1 and CDR2 from the germline V gene are SQVTM and ANQGSEA. TCRdb re-called the 5' RACE reads with MiXCR, one entry per CDR3 protein. The data show roughly 600,000 distinct CDR3 sequences, 18% seen once. The receptor was isolated from an adult woman who had mild COVID-19 (a few samples of this study predate the infection). Cell type and time point are not known. Material: PBMCs or a T cell subset sorted from them (not recorded which). The chain has TRBV29-1 and TRBJ2-7, with 7 bases matching TRBD2. The CDR3 region is CSVGPPPPGGLYEQYF. CDR3 in DNA: TGCAGCGTTGGTCCCCCCCCGCCGGGAGGCCTCTACGAGCAGTACTTC.